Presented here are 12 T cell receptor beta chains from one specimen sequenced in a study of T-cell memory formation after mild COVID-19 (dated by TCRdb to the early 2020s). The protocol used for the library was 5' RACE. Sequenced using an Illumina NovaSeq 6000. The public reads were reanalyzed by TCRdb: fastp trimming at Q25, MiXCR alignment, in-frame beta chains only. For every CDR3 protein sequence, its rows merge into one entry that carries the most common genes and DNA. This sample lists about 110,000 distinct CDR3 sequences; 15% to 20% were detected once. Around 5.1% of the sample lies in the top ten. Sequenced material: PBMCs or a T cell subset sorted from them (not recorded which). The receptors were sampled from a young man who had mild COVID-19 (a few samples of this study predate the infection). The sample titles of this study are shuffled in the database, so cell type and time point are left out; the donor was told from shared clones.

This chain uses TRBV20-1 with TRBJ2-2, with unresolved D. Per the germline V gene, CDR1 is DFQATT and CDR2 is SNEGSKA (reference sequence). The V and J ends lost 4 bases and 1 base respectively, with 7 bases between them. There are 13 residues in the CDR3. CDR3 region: CSAKGLNTGELFF. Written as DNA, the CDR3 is TGCAGTGCTAAGGGCTTGAACACCGGGGAGCTGTTTTTT.

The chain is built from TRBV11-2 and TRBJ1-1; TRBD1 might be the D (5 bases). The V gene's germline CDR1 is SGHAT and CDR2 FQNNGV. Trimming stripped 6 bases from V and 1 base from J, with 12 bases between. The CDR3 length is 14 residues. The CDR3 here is CASSPQGRNTEAFF. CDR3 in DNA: TGTGCCAGCAGTCCTCAGGGACGGAACACTGAAGCTTTCTTT.

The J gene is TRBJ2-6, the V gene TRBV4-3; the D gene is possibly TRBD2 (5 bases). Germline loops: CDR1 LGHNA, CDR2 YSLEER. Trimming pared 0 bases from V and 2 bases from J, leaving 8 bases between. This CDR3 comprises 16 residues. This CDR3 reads CASSQDAGAGANVLTF. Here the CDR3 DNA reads TGCGCCAGCAGCCAAGATGCCGGGGCTGGGGCCAACGTCCTGACTTTC.

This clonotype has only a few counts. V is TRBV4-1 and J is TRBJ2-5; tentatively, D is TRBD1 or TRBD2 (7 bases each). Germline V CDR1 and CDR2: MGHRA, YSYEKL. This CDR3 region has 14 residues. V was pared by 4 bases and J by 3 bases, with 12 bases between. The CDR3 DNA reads TGCGCCAGCAGCCCAGGGGGAGGGAAAGAGACCCAGTACTTC. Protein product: CASSPGGGKETQYF.

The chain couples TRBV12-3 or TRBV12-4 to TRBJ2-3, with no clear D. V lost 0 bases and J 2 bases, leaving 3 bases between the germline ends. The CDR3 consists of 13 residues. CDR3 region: CASSLANTDTQYF. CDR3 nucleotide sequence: TGTGCCAGCAGTTTAGCGAACACAGATACGCAGTATTTT.

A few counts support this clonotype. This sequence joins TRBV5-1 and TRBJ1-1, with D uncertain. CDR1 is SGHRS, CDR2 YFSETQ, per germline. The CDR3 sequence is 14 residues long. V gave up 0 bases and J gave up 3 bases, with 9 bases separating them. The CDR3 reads CASSLEVVDTEAFF. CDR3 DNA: TGCGCCAGCAGCTTGGAGGTCGTAGACACTGAAGCTTTCTTT.

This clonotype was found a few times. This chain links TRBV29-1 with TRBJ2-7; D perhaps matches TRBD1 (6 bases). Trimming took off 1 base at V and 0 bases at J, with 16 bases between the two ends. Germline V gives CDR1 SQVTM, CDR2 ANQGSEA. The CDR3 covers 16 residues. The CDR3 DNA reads TGCAGCGTTGAAGGAGCCCAGGGGAAGGGCTCCTACGAGCAGTACTTC. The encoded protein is CSVEGAQGKGSYEQYF.

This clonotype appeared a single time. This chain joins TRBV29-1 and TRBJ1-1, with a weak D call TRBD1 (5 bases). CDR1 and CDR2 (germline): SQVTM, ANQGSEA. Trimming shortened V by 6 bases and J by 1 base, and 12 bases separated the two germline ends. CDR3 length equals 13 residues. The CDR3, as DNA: TGCAGCGTCCGCGGGACGGAGAACACTGAAGCTTTCTTT. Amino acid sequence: CSVRGTENTEAFF.

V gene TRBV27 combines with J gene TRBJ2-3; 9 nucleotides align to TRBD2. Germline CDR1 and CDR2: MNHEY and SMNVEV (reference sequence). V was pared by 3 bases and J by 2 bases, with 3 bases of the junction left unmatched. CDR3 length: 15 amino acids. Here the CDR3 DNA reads TGTGCCAGCAGTTTGCAGCGGGGGGTCACAGATACGCAGTATTTT. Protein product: CASSLQRGVTDTQYF.

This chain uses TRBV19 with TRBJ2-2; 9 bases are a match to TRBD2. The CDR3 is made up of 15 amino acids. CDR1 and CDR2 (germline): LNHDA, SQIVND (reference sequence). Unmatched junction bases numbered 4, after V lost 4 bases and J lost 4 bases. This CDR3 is CASSSSGRSTGELFF. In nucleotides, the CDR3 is TGTGCCAGTAGTAGTAGCGGGAGATCCACCGGGGAGCTGTTTTTT.

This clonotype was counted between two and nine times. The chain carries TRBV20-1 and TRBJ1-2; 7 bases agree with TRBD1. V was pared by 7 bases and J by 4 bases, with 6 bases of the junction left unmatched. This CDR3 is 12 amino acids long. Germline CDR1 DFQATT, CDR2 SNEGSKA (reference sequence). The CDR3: CSVRGLGYGYTF. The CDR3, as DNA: TGCAGTGTGAGGGGGCTTGGCTATGGCTACACCTTC.

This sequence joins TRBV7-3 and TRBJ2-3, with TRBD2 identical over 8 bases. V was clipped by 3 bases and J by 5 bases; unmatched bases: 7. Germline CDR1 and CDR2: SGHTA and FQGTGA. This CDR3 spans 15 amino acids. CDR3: CASSFRGGSGDTQYF. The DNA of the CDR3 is TGTGCCAGCAGCTTCCGGGGGGGCTCAGGAGATACGCAGTATTTT.